This is a list of T cell receptor beta chains from one sample in a study of cytomegalovirus exposure and HLA in healthy donors. Measured with immunoSEQ multiplex PCR; TCRdb has only the in-frame clones, and not every one. This sample has approximately 160,000 clones, with roughly 89% found just once. Sequenced sample: PBMCs. These receptors all stem from a woman between 18 and 30 years old in good health and CMV-seropositive. CDR3s include the opening cysteine and the closing phenylalanine or tryptophan. The order of the fields is clone size, CDR3 length, D gene, J gene, V gene, CDR3 DNA, CDR3 protein. The D gene is left open where the match is weak. Not every row has a clone size; where given, it reads once, few, many or a size class.

size: .; length: 16; D: TRBD2; J: TRBJ2-3; V: TRBV30; DNA: TGTGCCTTAGACGGGACTAGCGGGAGTAGGACAGATACGCAGTATTTT; CDR3: CALDGTSGSRTDTQYF
size: .; length: 14; D: TRBD1; J: TRBJ2-7; V: TRBV7-6; DNA: TGTGCCAGCAGCTTAGTAGGACAGGGCTACGAGCAGTACTTC; CDR3: CASSLVGQGYEQYF
size: .; length: 15; D: .; J: TRBJ2-5; V: TRBV27; DNA: TGTGCCAGCAGTCCTACCGACAATTATGGGGAGACCCAGTACTTC; CDR3: CASSPTDNYGETQYF
size: .; length: 15; D: .; J: TRBJ2-3; V: TRBV6-5; DNA: TGTGCCAGCAGCCACGGGACGGGAGGCACAGATACGCAGTATTTT; CDR3: CASSHGTGGTDTQYF
size: .; length: 15; D: TRBD2; J: TRBJ2-7; V: TRBV4-2; DNA: TGTGCCAGCAGCCAACTAGCGGGAGGGCCCATCGAGCAGTACTTC; CDR3: CASSQLAGGPIEQYF
size: once; length: 13; D: .; J: TRBJ2-2; V: TRBV5-8; DNA: TGTGCCAGCAGCTTGGTCTTCGGCGGTGAGCTGTTTTTT; CDR3: CASSLVFGGELFF
size: .; length: 15; D: TRBD2; J: TRBJ2-1; V: TRBV11-2; DNA: TGTGCCAGCAGCTTCGGACTAGCGGGAGGGAATGAGCAGTTCTTC; CDR3: CASSFGLAGGNEQFF
size: .; length: 15; D: .; J: TRBJ2-3; V: TRBV7-9; DNA: TGTGCCAGCAGCTTAAAGTACAGGGCCACAGATACGCAGTATTTT; CDR3: CASSLKYRATDTQYF
size: once; length: 14; D: .; J: TRBJ2-2; V: TRBV5-1; DNA: TGCGCCAGCAGCTCGGCAGGGAACACCGGGGAGCTGTTTTTT; CDR3: CASSSAGNTGELFF
size: .; length: 14; D: TRBD1; J: TRBJ1-2; V: TRBV5-1; DNA: TGCGCCAGCAGCTCGGGACAGTCGACCTATGGCTACACCTTC; CDR3: CASSSGQSTYGYTF
size: .; length: 14; D: TRBD1; J: TRBJ2-7; V: TRBV12-5; DNA: TGTGCTAGTGGCCCCGGACAGGGTTCCTACGAGCAGTACTTC; CDR3: CASGPGQGSYEQYF
size: .; length: 13; D: TRBD2; J: TRBJ2-1; V: TRBV15; DNA: TGTGCCACCCTCGGGACTAGTTTGAATGAGCAGTTCTTC; CDR3: CATLGTSLNEQFF
size: .; length: 18; D: .; J: TRBJ1-3; V: TRBV7-2; DNA: TGTGCCAGCAGCCCCTGGGGGGGTCAAGCTCCCTCTGGAAACACCATATATTTT; CDR3: CASSPWGGQAPSGNTIYF